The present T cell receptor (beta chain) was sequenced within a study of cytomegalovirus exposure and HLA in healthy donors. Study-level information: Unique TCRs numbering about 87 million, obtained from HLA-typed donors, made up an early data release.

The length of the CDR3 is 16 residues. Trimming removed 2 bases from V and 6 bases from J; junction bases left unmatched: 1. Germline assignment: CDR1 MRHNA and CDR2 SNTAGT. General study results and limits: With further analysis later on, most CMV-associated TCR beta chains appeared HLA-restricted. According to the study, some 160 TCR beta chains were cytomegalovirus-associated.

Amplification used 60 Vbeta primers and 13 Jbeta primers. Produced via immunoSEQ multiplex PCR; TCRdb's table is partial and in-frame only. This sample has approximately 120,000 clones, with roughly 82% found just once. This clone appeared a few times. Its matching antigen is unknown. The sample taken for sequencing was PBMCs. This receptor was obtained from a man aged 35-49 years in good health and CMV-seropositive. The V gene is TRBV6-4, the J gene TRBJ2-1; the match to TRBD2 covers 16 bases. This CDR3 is CASSDGTSGGANEQFF. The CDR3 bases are TGTGCCAGCAGTGACGGGACTAGCGGGGGGGCCAATGAGCAGTTCTTC.